This T cell receptor (beta chain) is drawn from a study of shared clonotypes between healthy human individuals. Comments on this clone: Its target is unknown.

TCRdb keeps only in-frame clones here, not all; method: immunoSEQ multiplex PCR. The table shows about 2.5 million clones, with roughly 90% occurring only once. Study results and limitations: Clonotype sharing across several donors was observed for roughly 5% of naive CD4 clonotypes.

The sample was naive CD4+ T cells from PBMCs. Subset in this sample: CD45RA+ positively selected. The TCR sequence derives from a young man in good health. Some clones in this sample may be carry-over from other donors' samples.

The CDR3 protein is CSGPLGYGYTF. CDR3 coding DNA: TGCAGTGGGCCCTTGGGCTATGGCTACACCTTC. This chain connects TRBV20-1 to TRBJ1-2; no firm D call. CDR1 is DFQATT, CDR2 SNEGSKA, per germline (reference sequence). This CDR3 comprises 11 residues. The ends were cut back, 7 bases at V and 4 bases at J, with 10 bases in the middle.